The clone carrying this T cell receptor (beta chain) was seen many times. Its antigen is currently unknown. These data originate in a study of T-cell reconstitution after alpha-beta-depleted transplantation in children. Trimming cost V 4 bases and J 3 bases, with 8 bases left between them. CDR3 length: 13 amino acids. Study-level results: Counts and diversity of T cells one year after transplant came mostly from newly produced T cells. At around two months after transplant, the alpha-beta T cells were reportedly derived from several hundred expanded clones that came from non-depleted graft cells. There were some patients whose high TCRbeta diversity at day 60 came from surviving recipient T cells and thymic progenitors.

The TCRbeta library incorporated unique molecular identifiers. TCRdb called the PCR reads again in MiXCR, with one record for every CDR3 protein. The sample records hundreds of thousands of distinct CDR3 sequences, around 8% being singletons. This sample comprised PBMCs, mostly from graft donor cells, obtained 180 days after TCRalphabeta/CD19-depleted stem cell transplant. The sequence was collected from a male patient between 5 and 17 years old who had a stem cell transplant for acute lymphoblastic leukemia, so the T cells may come from the graft donor. The chain recombines TRBV12-3 or TRBV12-4 with TRBJ2-3, with no clear D. CDR3 bases: TGTGCCAGCAGTTCACAACAAACAGATACGCAGTATTTT. Translation: CASSSQQTDTQYF.